Following are 32 T cell receptor beta chains from one sample sequenced in a study of T cells after yellow fever vaccination (dated by TCRdb to the late 2010s). The treatment or condition label for this specimen denotes: live attenuated yellow fever vaccine strain. Receptors were amplified or captured by 5' RACE. TCRdb names Illumina HiSeq 2500 as the instrument used. TCRdb reprocessed the public reads (quality trimming at Q25 with fastp, clone calling with MiXCR) and kept in-frame beta chains. Every entry covers one CDR3 protein and lists the most common genes and DNA from its rows. The sample has roughly 520,000 distinct CDR3 sequences on record, 21% of them singletons. The ten largest clones add up to about 16% of the sample. The sequencing here drew on PBMCs, taken 20 to 25 days after the first yellow fever vaccination. The origin of the receptors is a young man who received the YFV17D yellow fever vaccine.

The sample holds many counts of this clonotype. The chain joins TRBV5-1 to TRBJ2-5; unclear D gene. Germline CDR1 reads SGHRS; CDR2 reads YFSETQ. This CDR3 is 13 amino acids long. V dropped 2 bases and J dropped 2 bases, with 7 bases sitting between them. The CDR3 DNA reads as TGCGCCAGCAGCTTTACGGTTCAAGAGACCCAGTACTTC. This gives the protein CASSFTVQETQYF.

This sequence joins TRBV7-2 and TRBJ2-7; D possibly uses TRBD1 or TRBD2 (6 bases each). The V and J ends lost 0 bases and 2 bases respectively, with 11 bases between them. Germline assignment: CDR1 SGHTA and CDR2 FQGNSA. This CDR3 is 15 amino acids long. CDR3 in DNA: TGTGCCAGCAGCTTAGCGGGGGGCGATGCCTACGAGCAGTACTTC. Translating it yields CASSLAGGDAYEQYF. Variable domain in full (rest from reference TRBV7-2 and TRBJ2-7): GAGVSQSPSNKVTEKGKDVELRCDPISGHTALYWYRQSLGQGLEFLIYFQGNSAPDKSGLPSDRFSAERTGGSVSTLTIQRTQQEDSAVYLCASSLAGGDAYEQYFGPGTRLTVT.

The rearrangement uses TRBV24-1 and TRBJ2-3; 7 nucleotides match TRBD2. CDR1 KGHDR and CDR2 SFDVKD come from the germline V gene. Trimming took 6 bases from V and 2 from J; bases not matched to a gene: 10. CDR3 length equals 16 residues. CDR3 nucleotide sequence: TGTGCCACCAGTAGTTCCGGGGAGGGCCTCACAGATACGCAGTATTTT. Translated, it gives CATSSSGEGLTDTQYF.

Only a few counts were recorded for this clonotype. The chain couples TRBV6-2 or TRBV6-3 to TRBJ1-2; no reliable D call. CDR3 length: 12 residues. Deletions cut 2 bases from V and 8 bases from J, with 9 bases between. Germline assignment: CDR1 MNHEY and CDR2 SVGEGT. The CDR3 spells CASSYEGNGYTF. The DNA for the CDR3 is TGTGCCAGCAGTTACGAGGGTAACGGCTACACCTTC.

The rearrangement joins TRBV5-1 to TRBJ1-1; D call uncertain. The CDR3 consists of 16 residues. Germline values: CDR1 SGHRS, CDR2 YFSETQ. The germline V and J ends were trimmed by 1 base and 3 bases, with 16 bases remaining between them. CDR3 in amino acids: CASSLSEGWLDTEAFF. The CDR3 DNA follows: TGCGCCAGCAGCTTGTCCGAAGGCTGGTTAGACACTGAAGCTTTCTTT.

This clonotype was observed at least ten times. CDR3 DNA sequence: TGCAGCGTTAGGACTAGCGGCACAGATACGCAGTATTTT. Its protein is CSVRTSGTDTQYF. The gene calls are TRBV29-1 and TRBJ2-3, with 9 nucleotides matching TRBD2. Germline CDR1 reads SQVTM; CDR2 reads ANQGSEA. Trimming took 5 bases from V and 1 from J; bases not matched to a gene: 1. The length of the CDR3 is 13 residues.

The chain couples TRBV9 to TRBJ1-1; 7 nucleotides match TRBD1. CDR1 is SGDLS and CDR2 is YYNGEE in the germline V gene. V dropped 1 base and J dropped 3; count of bases not matched to a gene: 3. The CDR3 spans 14 residues. The CDR3 reads CASSVQQGYTEAFF. The CDR3 bases are TGTGCCAGCAGCGTACAACAGGGGTACACTGAAGCTTTCTTT. The full variable domain, in which reference TRBV9 and TRBJ1-1 provide the parts outside the CDR3, is DSGVTQTPKHLITATGQRVTLRCSPRSGDLSVYWYQQSLDQGLQFLIQYYNGEERAKGNILERFSAQQFPDLHSELNLSSLELGDSALYFCASSVQQGYTEAFFGQGTRLTVV.

This clonotype was detected only a few times. The chain employs TRBV9 and TRBJ1-3; tentative D call: TRBD1 (5 bases). This CDR3 has 15 amino acids. V lost 10 bases to trimming and J lost 0 bases, with 17 bases between them. The germline V gene encodes CDR1 SGDLS and CDR2 YYNGEE. The CDR3 reads CASCEEGTSGNTIYF. CDR3 coding DNA: TGTGCCTCATGCGAGGAGGGGACCTCTGGAAACACCATATATTTT. The full variable domain, in which reference TRBV9 and TRBJ1-3 provide the parts outside the CDR3, is DSGVTQTPKHLITATGQRVTLRCSPRSGDLSVYWYQQSLDQGLQFLIQYYNGEERAKGNILERFSAQQFPDLHSELNLSSLELGDSALYFCASCEEGTSGNTIYFGEGSWLTVV.

A few counts support this clonotype. V and J are TRBV7-2 and TRBJ2-7, with 12 bases aligning to TRBD2. Germline V lookup: CDR1 SGHTA, CDR2 FQGNSA. The CDR3 consists of 17 residues. The V gene end was trimmed by 8 bases and the J gene end by 0 bases; junction bases not matched to a gene: 11. The CDR3 region is CASSPGLAGPSSYEQYV. For the CDR3, the DNA is TGTGCCAGCTCCCCGGGACTAGCGGGTCCGAGCTCCTACGAGCAGTACGTC.

This clonotype was detected once. The chain employs TRBV6-2 or TRBV6-3 and TRBJ2-2; no clear D. V lost 2 bases to trimming and J lost 1 base, with 5 bases between them. This CDR3 is built from 14 residues. Germline CDR1 and CDR2: MNHEY and SVGEGT. This CDR3 is CASSYNQNTGELFF. DNA of the CDR3: TGTGCCAGCAGTTACAACCAGAACACCGGGGAGCTGTTTTTT.

The gene calls are TRBV6-5 and TRBJ2-5, with D unclear. CDR1 and CDR2 (germline): MNHEY, SVGAGI. V dropped 2 bases and J dropped 7 bases, with 8 bases sitting between them. CDR3 size: 12 residues. CDR3 bases: TGTGCCAGCAGTTACCCCCGAGGGACCCAGTACTTC. Amino acids: CASSYPRGTQYF.

This clonotype was detected many times. The chain joins TRBV12-3 or TRBV12-4 to TRBJ1-1; D uncertain. This CDR3 region has 12 residues. The V and J ends lost 6 bases and 0 bases respectively, with 5 bases between them. CDR3 amino acids: CASSLMNTEAFF. The DNA for the CDR3 is TGTGCCAGCAGCTTAATGAACACTGAAGCTTTCTTT.

This clonotype was seen more than once but under ten times. The chain combines TRBV5-1 with TRBJ2-4; 8 bases fit TRBD2. Trimming removed 2 bases from V and 9 bases from J; junction bases left unmatched: 4. Germline CDR1 is SGHRS and CDR2 is YFSETQ. CDR3 length: 13 amino acids. Here the CDR3 DNA reads TGCGCCAGCAGCTTTAGCGGGGACGGCATTCAGTACTTC. This encodes CASSFSGDGIQYF.

V gene TRBV5-1 combines with J gene TRBJ1-2; no reliable D call. Germline-derived CDR1 and CDR2 are SGHRS and YFSETQ. Trimming pared 5 bases from V and 3 bases from J, leaving 17 bases between. The CDR3 is 15 residues long. In DNA form, the CDR3 reads TGCGCCAGCAGACCGGGTCAGGAGAGGGACTATGGCTACACCTTC. Protein product: CASRPGQERDYGYTF.

The chain is built from TRBV6-1 and TRBJ1-4; D not certain. CDR3 length: 15 residues. Trimming cost V 4 bases and J 0 bases, with 9 bases left between them. The germline gives CDR1 MNHNS, CDR2 SASEGT. The CDR3 reads CASSARAATNEKLFF. The CDR3 region has the DNA TGTGCCAGCAGTGCCAGAGCTGCAACTAATGAAAAACTGTTTTTT.

In its sample, this clonotype was seen many times. The chain combines TRBV12-3 or TRBV12-4 with TRBJ1-5; D is undetermined. V was pared by 3 bases and J by 2 bases, with 8 bases between. The length of the CDR3 is 14 residues. CDR3 DNA: TGTGCCAGCAGTTTCTCGGACGGCAATCAGCCCCAGCATTTT. Residues: CASSFSDGNQPQHF.

This clonotype has a handful of counts. The junction and the germline gene differ at one end; a read error may be behind it. This rearrangement joins TRBV2 to TRBJ2-3; D possibly corresponds to TRBD1 (6 bases). This CDR3 comprises 15 residues. CDR1 is SNHLY and CDR2 is FYNNEI in the germline V gene. The CDR3 DNA reads as TGTGCCAGCAGTGAAGGGGGACATTCCACAAATACGCAGTATTTT. Residues: CASSEGGHSTNTQYF.

The chain is built from TRBV28 and TRBJ2-3; 8 bases agree with TRBD2. The germline V gene has CDR1 MDHEN and CDR2 SYDVKM. V shed 0 bases and J 3 bases; nucleotides not matched to a gene: 5. The CDR3 has 16 amino acids. The CDR3 region is CASSLWGERGTDTQYF. The DNA of the CDR3 is TGTGCCAGCAGTTTATGGGGGGAGCGGGGGACAGATACGCAGTATTTT. Full variable domain (missing parts from reference TRBV28 and TRBJ2-3): DVKVTQSSRYLVKRTGEKVFLECVQDMDHENMFWYRQDPGLGLRLIYFSYDVKMKEKGDIPEGYSVSREKKERFSLILESASTNQTSMYLCASSLWGERGTDTQYFGPGTRLTVL.

The chain couples TRBV10-3 to TRBJ1-2, with unresolved D. V dropped 10 bases and J dropped 0 bases, with 15 bases sitting between them. The CDR3 is made up of 14 amino acids. CDR1 ENHRY and CDR2 SYGVKD come from the germline V gene. In DNA, the CDR3 is TGTGCCACGACCTCAGGACTCTCTAACTATGGCTACACCTTC. It is translated as CATTSGLSNYGYTF.

The table lists this clonotype with many counts. The V call is TRBV20-1, the J call TRBJ2-5; D unclear. Trimming took off 6 bases at V and 4 bases at J, with 9 bases between the two ends. The CDR3 has 11 amino acids. Per the germline V gene, CDR1 is DFQATT and CDR2 is SNEGSKA (reference sequence). The CDR3 sequence is CSAGFGETQYF. CDR3 sequence (DNA): TGCAGTGCGGGTTTCGGAGAGACCCAGTACTTC.

The V call is TRBV21-1, the J call TRBJ2-7; TRBD1, as called in the table, went unchecked against the DNA. TRBV21-1 is shown as a pseudogene. The CDR3 has 17 amino acids. The CDR3 bases are TGTGCCAGCAGCACCCCTGAGGGAACCCCCCGGTCCTACGAGCAGTACTTC. Protein product: CASSTPEGTPRSYEQYF.

The chain has TRBV7-9 and TRBJ1-2, with TRBD1 identical over 7 bases. The CDR3 has 14 residues. The trim removed 5 bases at V and 9 bases at J, leaving 12 bases unmatched. The germline CDR1 and CDR2 sequences are SEHNR and FQNEAQ (reference sequence). CDR3 in amino acids: CASSGGQARWSYTF. Written as DNA, the CDR3 is TGTGCCAGCAGCGGTGGACAGGCCCGATGGAGCTACACCTTC.

In this sample, this clonotype turned up a few times. The chain recombines TRBV5-1 with TRBJ2-1; the match to TRBD2 covers 11 bases. V gave up 5 bases and J gave up 8 bases; unmatched junction bases: 9. The germline gives CDR1 SGHRS, CDR2 YFSETQ. This CDR3 is built from 15 residues. The CDR3 DNA follows: TGCGCCAGCAGTCTTTTAGCGGGGGGGCTCCATGAGCAGTTCTTC. It yields the protein CASSLLAGGLHEQFF.

The chain joins TRBV3-1 to TRBJ1-1, with D unresolved. Germline CDR1 and CDR2: LGHDT and YNNKEL (reference sequence). With 2 bases removed from V and 10 bases from J, the gap between germline ends came to 8 bases. The CDR3 sequence is 11 residues long. CDR3 nucleotides: TGTGCCAGCAGCCAACCCTCCTCAGCTTTCTTT. Its translation is CASSQPSSAFF. The full variable domain, in which reference TRBV3-1 and TRBJ1-1 provide the parts outside the CDR3, is DTAVSQTPKYLVTQMGNDKSIKCEQNLGHDTMYWYKQDSKKFLKIMFSYNNKELIINETVPNRFSPKSPDKAHLNLHINSLELGDSAVYFCASSQPSSAFFGQGTRLTVV.

This clonotype was seen a few times. The chain combines TRBV5-5 with TRBJ2-1, with TRBD2 matching over 9 bases. Germline CDR1 is SGHKS and CDR2 is YYEKEE (reference sequence). The CDR3 has 15 residues. V shed 2 bases, J shed 7 bases, and the junction held 7 bases outside the gene matches. In DNA form, the CDR3 reads TGTGCCAGCAGCTTATGGCGGGGGGGTCTTAATGAGCAGTTCTTC. Protein: CASSLWRGGLNEQFF.

This clonotype has more than one count but fewer than ten. At one boundary the junction diverges from the germline segment, which might be a read error. The chain combines TRBV27 with TRBJ2-7; D ambiguous. This CDR3 spans 8 amino acids. Germline lookup yields CDR1 MNHEY and CDR2 SMNVEV (reference sequence). The CDR3 sequence is CASLSRGF. The CDR3 DNA reads as TGTGCCAGCCTAAGCAGAGGTTTC.

This chain uses TRBV7-9 with TRBJ1-1; D gene uncertain. V lost 2 bases, J lost 3 bases, and 10 bases lay in between. This CDR3 is 14 amino acids long. Germline CDR1 is SEHNR and CDR2 is FQNEAQ (reference sequence). Here the CDR3 reads CASSLIPGHTEAFF. CDR3 DNA sequence: TGTGCCAGCAGCTTAATCCCCGGACACACTGAAGCTTTCTTT.

This clonotype appeared a few times. The V gene is TRBV4-3, the J gene TRBJ2-3, with 9 bases fitting TRBD2. Germline values: CDR1 LGHNA, CDR2 YSLEER. This CDR3 has 17 amino acids. V lost 4 bases, J lost 4 bases, and 12 bases stayed unmatched. CDR3 protein: CASSRGSAGGFADTQYF. Here the CDR3 DNA reads TGCGCCAGCAGCCGGGGCTCGGCGGGGGGGTTCGCAGATACGCAGTATTTT.

J is TRBJ1-3 and V is TRBV6-2 or TRBV6-3, with D uncertain. V lost 8 bases and J 3 bases, leaving 5 bases between the germline ends. Germline-derived CDR1 and CDR2 are MNHEY and SVGEGT. The CDR3 is 11 amino acids. The CDR3 loop reads CASERGNTIYF. The CDR3 DNA is TGTGCCAGCGAGCGTGGAAACACCATATATTTT.

A few counts support this clonotype. This chain connects TRBV4-1 to TRBJ1-5; D unclear. The CDR3 has 15 residues. V was shortened by 0 bases and J by 6 bases, with 12 bases between the two germline ends. Per the germline V gene, CDR1 is MGHRA and CDR2 is YSYEKL. The CDR3 DNA reads as TGCGCCAGCAGCCAAGAATTGCAACGCGGTCAGCCCCAGCATTTT. Its translation is CASSQELQRGQPQHF.

J is TRBJ2-1 and V is TRBV7-3; 9 bases line up with TRBD1. Germline V gene data show CDR1 as SGHTA and CDR2 as FQGTGA. This CDR3 is 15 amino acids long. V shed 5 bases and J 6 bases; nucleotides not matched to a gene: 8. DNA for the CDR3: TGTGCCAGCAGCAATGGGACAGGGATAAGCAATGAGCAGTTCTTC. It translates to CASSNGTGISNEQFF.

The J gene is TRBJ2-5, the V gene TRBV5-5; no firm D call. The CDR3 loop spans 13 amino acids. Germline V gene sequence: CDR1 SGHKS, CDR2 YYEKEE (reference sequence). Trimming removed 4 bases at V and 5 bases at J, with 12 bases between. Here the CDR3 reads CASSVQWLETQYF. The CDR3 coding sequence is TGTGCCAGCAGCGTACAATGGCTGGAGACCCAGTACTTC.